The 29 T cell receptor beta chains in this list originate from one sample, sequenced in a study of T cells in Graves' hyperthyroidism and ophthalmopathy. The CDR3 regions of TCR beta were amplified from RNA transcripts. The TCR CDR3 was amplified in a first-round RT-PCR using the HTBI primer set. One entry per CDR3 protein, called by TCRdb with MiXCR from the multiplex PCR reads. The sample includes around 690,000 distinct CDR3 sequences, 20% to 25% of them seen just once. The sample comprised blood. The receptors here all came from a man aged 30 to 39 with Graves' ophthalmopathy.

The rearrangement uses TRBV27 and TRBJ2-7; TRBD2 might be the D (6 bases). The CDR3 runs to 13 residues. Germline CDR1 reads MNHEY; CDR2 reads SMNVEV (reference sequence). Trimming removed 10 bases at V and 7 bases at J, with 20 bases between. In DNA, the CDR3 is TGTGCCACTATGGGTTGGGAGGCTAAAGAGCAGTACTTC. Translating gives CATMGWEAKEQYF.

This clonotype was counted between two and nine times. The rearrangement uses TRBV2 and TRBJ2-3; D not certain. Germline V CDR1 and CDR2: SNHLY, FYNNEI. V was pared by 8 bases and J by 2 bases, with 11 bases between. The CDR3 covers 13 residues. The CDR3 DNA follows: TGTGCCAGCGGGAAGGGCACCACAGATACGCAGTATTTT. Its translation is CASGKGTTDTQYF. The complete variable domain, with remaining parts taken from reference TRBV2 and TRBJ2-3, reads EPEVTQTPSHQVTQMGQEVILRCVPISNHLYFYWYRQILGQKVEFLVSFYNNEISEKSEIFDDQFSVERPDGSNFTLKIRSTKLEDSAMYFCASGKGTTDTQYFGPGTRLTVL.

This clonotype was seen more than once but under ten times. CDR3 DNA sequence: TGTGCCAGCAGCCATCAGTCCTTAGCCAAAAACATTCAGTACTTC. Translating it yields CASSHQSLAKNIQYF. V and J are TRBV3-1 and TRBJ2-4; D remains unclear. Between the trimmed V and J ends, which lost 3 bases and 0 bases, there was a span of 9 bases. This CDR3 contains 15 residues. The V gene's germline CDR1 is LGHDT and CDR2 YNNKEL (reference sequence).

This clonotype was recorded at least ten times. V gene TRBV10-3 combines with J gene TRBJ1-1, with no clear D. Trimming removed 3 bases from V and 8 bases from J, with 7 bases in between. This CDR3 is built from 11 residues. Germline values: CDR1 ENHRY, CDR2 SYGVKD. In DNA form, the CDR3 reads TGTGCCATCAGTGATGCCGGGGAAGCTTTCTTT. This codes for CAISDAGEAFF.

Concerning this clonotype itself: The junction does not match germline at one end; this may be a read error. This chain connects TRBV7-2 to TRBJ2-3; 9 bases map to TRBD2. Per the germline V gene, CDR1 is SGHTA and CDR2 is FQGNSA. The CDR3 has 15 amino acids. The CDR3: CASRLAGAPTDTQYF. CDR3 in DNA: TGTGCCAGCAGATTAGCGGGAGCCCCCACAGATACGCAGTATTTT.

This CDR3 is CASSLELGGRGNYGYTF. The CDR3 DNA is TGCGCCAGCAGCTTGGAACTAGGGGGAAGGGGAAACTATGGCTACACCTTC. The chain employs TRBV5-1 and TRBJ1-2, with TRBD1 as a possible D gene (6 bases). The CDR3 runs 17 residues. Trimming took off 0 bases at V and 2 bases at J, with 17 bases between the two ends. The germline CDR1 and CDR2 sequences are SGHRS and YFSETQ. Full variable domain (remainder filled in from reference TRBV5-1 and TRBJ1-2): KAGVTQTPRYLIKTRGQQVTLSCSPISGHRSVSWYQQTPGQGLQFLFEYFSETQRNKGNFPGRFSGRQFSNSRSEMNVSTLELGDSALYLCASSLELGGRGNYGYTFGSGTRLTVV.

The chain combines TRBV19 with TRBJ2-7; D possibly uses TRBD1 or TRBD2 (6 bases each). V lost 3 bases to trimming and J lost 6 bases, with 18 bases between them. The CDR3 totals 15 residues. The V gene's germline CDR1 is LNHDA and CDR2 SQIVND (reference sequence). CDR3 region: CASSMKKTGTREQYF. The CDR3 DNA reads TGTGCCAGTAGTATGAAGAAAACAGGGACTCGCGAGCAGTACTTC.

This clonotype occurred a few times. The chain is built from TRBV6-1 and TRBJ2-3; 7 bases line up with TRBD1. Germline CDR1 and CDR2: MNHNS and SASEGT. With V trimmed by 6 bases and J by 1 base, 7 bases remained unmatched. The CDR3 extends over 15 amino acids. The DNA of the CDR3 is TGTGCCAGCAGGGGACAGCAGATGGGCACAGATACGCAGTATTTT. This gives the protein CASRGQQMGTDTQYF.

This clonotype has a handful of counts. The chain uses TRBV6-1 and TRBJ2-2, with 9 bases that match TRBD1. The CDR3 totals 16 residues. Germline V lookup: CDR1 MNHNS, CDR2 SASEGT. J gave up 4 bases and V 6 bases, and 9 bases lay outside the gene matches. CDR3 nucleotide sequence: TGTGCCAGCAGGTTCCCGGGACAGGGAGGCACCGGGGAGCTGTTTTTT. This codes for CASRFPGQGGTGELFF.

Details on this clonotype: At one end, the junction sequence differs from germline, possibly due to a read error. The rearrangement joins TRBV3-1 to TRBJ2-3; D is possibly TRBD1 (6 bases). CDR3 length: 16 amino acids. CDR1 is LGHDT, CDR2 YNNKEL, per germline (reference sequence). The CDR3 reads CASSQERTASTDTRYF. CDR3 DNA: TGTGCCAGCAGCCAAGAGAGGACAGCGAGCACAGATACGCGGTATTTT.

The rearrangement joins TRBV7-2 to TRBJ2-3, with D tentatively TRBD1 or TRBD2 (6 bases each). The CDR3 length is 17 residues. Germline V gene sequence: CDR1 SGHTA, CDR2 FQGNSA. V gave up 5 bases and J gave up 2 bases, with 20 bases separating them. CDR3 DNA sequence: TGTGCCAGCAGCCCAAGCCTTTGGGGGGCCCACACAGATACGCAGTATTTT. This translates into CASSPSLWGAHTDTQYF.

CDR3 DNA: TGTGCCAGCAGTTACTTGGGTTCCGACTCACCCCTCCACTTT. Its translation: CASSYLGSDSPLHF. The chain carries TRBV6-9 and TRBJ1-6; D unresolved. The germline V gene has CDR1 MNHGY and CDR2 SVAAGI. V was cut by 3 bases and J by 10 bases, with 13 bases left in between. The CDR3 contains 14 residues.

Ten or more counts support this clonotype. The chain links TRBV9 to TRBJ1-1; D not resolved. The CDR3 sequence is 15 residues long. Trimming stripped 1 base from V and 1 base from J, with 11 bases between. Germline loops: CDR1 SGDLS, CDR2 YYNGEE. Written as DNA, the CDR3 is TGTGCCAGCAGCGTAACAACAGCTCCGAACACTGAAGCTTTCTTT. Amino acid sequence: CASSVTTAPNTEAFF.

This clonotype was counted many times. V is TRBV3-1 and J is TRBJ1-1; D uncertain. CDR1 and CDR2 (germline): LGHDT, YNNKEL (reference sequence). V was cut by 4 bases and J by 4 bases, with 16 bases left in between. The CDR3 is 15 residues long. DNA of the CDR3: TGTGCCAGCAGCCGGGATGTCCTCGACGGCACTGAAGCTTTCTTT. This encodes CASSRDVLDGTEAFF.

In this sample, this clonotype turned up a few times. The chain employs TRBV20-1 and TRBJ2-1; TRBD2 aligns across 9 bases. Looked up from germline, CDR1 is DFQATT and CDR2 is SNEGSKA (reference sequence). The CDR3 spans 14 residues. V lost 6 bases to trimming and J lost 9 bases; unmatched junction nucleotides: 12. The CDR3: CSARSLKAGGEQFF. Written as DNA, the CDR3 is TGCAGTGCCCGCAGCCTAAAAGCGGGAGGTGAGCAGTTCTTC.

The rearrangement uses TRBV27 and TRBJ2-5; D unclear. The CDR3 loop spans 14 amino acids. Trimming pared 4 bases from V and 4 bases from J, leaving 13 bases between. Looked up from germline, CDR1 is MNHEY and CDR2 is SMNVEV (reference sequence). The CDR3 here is CASSSATWGETQYF. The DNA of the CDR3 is TGTGCCAGCAGTTCCGCGACGTGGGGAGAGACCCAGTACTTC.

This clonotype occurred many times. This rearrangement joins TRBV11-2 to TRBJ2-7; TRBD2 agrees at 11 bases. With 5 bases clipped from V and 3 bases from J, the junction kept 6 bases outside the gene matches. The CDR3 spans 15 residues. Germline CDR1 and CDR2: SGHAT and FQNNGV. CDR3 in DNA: TGTGCCAGCAGCCCCCCCGGACTAGCGGGCTACGAGCAGTACTTC. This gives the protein CASSPPGLAGYEQYF.

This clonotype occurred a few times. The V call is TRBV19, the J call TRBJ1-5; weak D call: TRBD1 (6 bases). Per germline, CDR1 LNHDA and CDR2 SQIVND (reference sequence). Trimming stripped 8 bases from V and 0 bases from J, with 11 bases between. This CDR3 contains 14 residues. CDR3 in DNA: TGTGCCAGTTCCCCGGGACATAGCAATCAGCCCCAGCATTTT. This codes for CASSPGHSNQPQHF. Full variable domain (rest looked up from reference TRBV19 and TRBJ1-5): DGGITQSPKYLFRKEGQNVTLSCEQNLNHDAMYWYRQDPGQGLRLIYYSQIVNDFQKGDIAEGYSVSREKKESFPLTVTSAQKNPTAFYLCASSPGHSNQPQHFGDGTRLSIL.

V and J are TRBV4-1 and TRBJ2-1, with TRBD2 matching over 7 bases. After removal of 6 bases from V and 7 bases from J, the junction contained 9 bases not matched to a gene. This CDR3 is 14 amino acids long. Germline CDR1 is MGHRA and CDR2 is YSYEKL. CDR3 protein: CASSYAGEGNEQFF. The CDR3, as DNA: TGCGCCAGCAGTTACGCGGGAGAGGGTAATGAGCAGTTCTTC.

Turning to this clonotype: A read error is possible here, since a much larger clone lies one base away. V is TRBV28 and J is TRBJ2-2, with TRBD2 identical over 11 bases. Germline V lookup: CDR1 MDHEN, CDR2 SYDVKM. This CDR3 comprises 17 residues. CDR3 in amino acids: CASSRRFSGRGTGELLF. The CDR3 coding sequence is TGTGCCAGCAGTCGACGTTTTAGCGGGAGGGGGACCGGGGAGCTGCTTTTT.

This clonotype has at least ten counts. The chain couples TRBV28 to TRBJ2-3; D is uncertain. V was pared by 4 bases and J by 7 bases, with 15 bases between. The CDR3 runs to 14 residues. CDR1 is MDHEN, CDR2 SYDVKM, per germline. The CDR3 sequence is CASSSTTRRYTQYF. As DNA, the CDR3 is TGTGCCAGCAGTTCCACAACGCGGAGATATACGCAGTATTTT.

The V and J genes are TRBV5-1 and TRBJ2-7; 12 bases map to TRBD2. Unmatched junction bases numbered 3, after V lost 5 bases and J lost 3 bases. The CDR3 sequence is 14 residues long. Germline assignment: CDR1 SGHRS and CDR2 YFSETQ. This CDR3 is CASSWTSGNYEQYF. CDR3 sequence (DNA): TGCGCCAGCAGTTGGACTAGCGGGAACTACGAGCAGTACTTC.

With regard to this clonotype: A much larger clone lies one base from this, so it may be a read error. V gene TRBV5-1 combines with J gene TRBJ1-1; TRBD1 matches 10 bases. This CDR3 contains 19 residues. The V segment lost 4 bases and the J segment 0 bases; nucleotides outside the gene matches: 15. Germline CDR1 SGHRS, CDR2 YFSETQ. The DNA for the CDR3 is TGCGCCAGCAGCCCCAGCCCGCCCGGACAGGGGGTGATGAACACTGAAGCTTTCTTT. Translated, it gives CASSPSPPGQGVMNTEAFF.

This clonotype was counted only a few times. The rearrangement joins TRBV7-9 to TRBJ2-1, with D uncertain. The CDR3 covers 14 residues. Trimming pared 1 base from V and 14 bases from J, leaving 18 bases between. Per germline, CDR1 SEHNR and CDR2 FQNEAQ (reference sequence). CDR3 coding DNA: TGTGCCAGCAGCTTAGGCCAACCGGGTACGGCTGAGTTCTTC. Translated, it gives CASSLGQPGTAEFF. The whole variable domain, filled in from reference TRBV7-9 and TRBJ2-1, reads DTGVSQNPRHKITKRGQNVTFRCDPISEHNRLYWYRQTLGQGPEFLTYFQNEAQLEKSRLLSDRFSAERPKGSFSTLEIQRTEQGDSAMYLCASSLGQPGTAEFFGPGTRLTVL.

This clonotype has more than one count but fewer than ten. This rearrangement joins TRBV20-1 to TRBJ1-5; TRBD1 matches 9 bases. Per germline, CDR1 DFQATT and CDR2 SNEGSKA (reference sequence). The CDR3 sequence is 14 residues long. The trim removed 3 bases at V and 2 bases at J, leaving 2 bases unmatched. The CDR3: CSASRDRGNQPQHF. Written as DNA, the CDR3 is TGCAGTGCTAGCCGGGACAGGGGCAATCAGCCCCAGCATTTT.

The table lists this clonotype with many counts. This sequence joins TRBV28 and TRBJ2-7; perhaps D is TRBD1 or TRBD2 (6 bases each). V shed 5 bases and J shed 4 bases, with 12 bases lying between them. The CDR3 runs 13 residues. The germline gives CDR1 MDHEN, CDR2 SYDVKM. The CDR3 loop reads CASSLSGQYEQYF. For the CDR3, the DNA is TGTGCCAGCAGTCTTAGCGGACAGTACGAGCAGTACTTC.

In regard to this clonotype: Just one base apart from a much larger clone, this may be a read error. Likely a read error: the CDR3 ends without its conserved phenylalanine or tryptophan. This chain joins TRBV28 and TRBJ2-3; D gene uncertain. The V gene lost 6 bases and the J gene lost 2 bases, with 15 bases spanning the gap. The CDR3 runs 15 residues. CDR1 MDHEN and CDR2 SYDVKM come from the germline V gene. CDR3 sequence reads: CASSSPSQHTDTQYS. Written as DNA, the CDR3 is TGTGCCAGCAGCTCCCCGTCTCAACACACAGATACGCAGTATTCT.

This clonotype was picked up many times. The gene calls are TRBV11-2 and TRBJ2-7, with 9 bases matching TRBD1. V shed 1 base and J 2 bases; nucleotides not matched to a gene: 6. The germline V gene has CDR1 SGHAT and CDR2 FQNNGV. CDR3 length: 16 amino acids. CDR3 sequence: CASSLVWDREAYEQYF. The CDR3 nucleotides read TGTGCCAGCAGCTTAGTATGGGACAGGGAGGCCTACGAGCAGTACTTC.

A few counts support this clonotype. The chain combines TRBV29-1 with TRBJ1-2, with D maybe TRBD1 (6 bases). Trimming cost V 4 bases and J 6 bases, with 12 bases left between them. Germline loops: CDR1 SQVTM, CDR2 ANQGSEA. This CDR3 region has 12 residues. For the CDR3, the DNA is TGCAGCGTTGTATGGGGGGGCGATGGCTACACCTTC. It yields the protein CSVVWGGDGYTF.